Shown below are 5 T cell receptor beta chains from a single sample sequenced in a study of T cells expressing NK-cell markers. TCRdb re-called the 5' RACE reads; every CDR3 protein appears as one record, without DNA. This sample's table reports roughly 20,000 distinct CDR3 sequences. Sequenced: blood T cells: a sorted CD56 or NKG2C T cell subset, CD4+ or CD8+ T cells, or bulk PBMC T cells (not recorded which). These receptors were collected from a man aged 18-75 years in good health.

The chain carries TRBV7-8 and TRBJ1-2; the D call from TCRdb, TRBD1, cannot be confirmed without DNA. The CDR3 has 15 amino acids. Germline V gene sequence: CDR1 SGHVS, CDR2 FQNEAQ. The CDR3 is CASSNPERGVYGYTF.

The CDR3 spells CATSDFRQGDGELFF. This chain links TRBV24-1 with TRBJ2-2; there is no DNA to check the TCRdb D call of TRBD1. Germline CDR1 reads KGHDR; CDR2 reads SFDVKD. CDR3 length: 15 residues.

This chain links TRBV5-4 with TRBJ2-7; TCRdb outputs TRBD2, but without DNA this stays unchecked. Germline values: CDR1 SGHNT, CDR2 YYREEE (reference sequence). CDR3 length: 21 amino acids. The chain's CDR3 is CASSLDGRTGGRYSRIYEQYF.

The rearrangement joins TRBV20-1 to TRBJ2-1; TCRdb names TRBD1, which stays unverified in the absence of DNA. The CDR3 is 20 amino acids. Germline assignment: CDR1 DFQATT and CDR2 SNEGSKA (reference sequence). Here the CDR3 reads CSAIGPPLGRTGGGSNEQFF.

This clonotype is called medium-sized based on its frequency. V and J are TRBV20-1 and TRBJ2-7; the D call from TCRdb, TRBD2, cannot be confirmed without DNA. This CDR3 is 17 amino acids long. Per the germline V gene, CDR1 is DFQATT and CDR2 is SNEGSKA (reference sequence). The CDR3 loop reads CSARIDKASGFSYEQYF.